Presented here are 11 T cell receptor beta chains from one specimen sequenced in a study of molecular identifiers for immune sequencing clone quantification. A single record per CDR3 protein comes from TCRdb applying MiXCR to the PCR reads. The sample shows about half a million distinct CDR3 sequences, roughly 24% of them seen only once. The sample taken for sequencing was naive CD8+ T cells from blood, with Jurkat cell RNA spiked in. The subset was: FACS-sorted CD8+CD4-CCR7+CD45RA+ naive T cells. The receptor source for this set is a human donor in good health. Some libraries in this study had Jurkat cell RNA spiked in.

This clonotype came up a few times. The chain recombines TRBV12-3 or TRBV12-4 with TRBJ2-1, with D hard to call. There are 13 residues in the CDR3. V was pared by 1 base and J by 7 bases, with 8 bases between. CDR3 protein: CASSLEFWNEQFF. For the CDR3, the DNA is TGTGCCAGCAGTTTAGAGTTTTGGAATGAGCAGTTCTTC.

A remark on this clonotype: Just one base apart from a much larger clone, this may be a read error. The chain combines TRBV29-1 with TRBJ2-7; D ambiguous. V lost 7 bases to trimming and J lost 5 bases, with 12 bases between them. The CDR3 sequence is 11 residues long. Germline CDR1 is SQVTM and CDR2 is ANQGSEA. CDR3 region: CSGWAGDEQYF. CDR3 in DNA: TGCAGCGGGTGGGCCGGCGACGAGCAGTACTTC.

This clonotype was seen more than once but under ten times. This rearrangement joins TRBV30 to TRBJ1-1; D uncertain. The CDR3 has 11 amino acids. The V gene's germline CDR1 is GTSNPN and CDR2 SVGIG (reference sequence). V lost 4 bases, J lost 1 base, and 4 bases lay in between. CDR3 sequence reads: CAWKQNTEAFF. CDR3 DNA: TGTGCCTGGAAACAGAACACTGAAGCTTTCTTT.

The rearrangement uses TRBV28 and TRBJ2-1, with D hard to call. The V and J ends lost 4 bases and 10 bases respectively, with 23 bases between them. CDR1 MDHEN and CDR2 SYDVKM come from the germline V gene. The CDR3 runs 16 residues. Written as DNA, the CDR3 is TGTGCCAGCAGTTCCAACCGGGCATTGGCTCTACCAGAGCAGTTCTTC. Translated, it gives CASSSNRALALPEQFF.

The V call is TRBV4-3, the J call TRBJ2-2; TRBD2 might be the D (7 bases). Trimming removed 4 bases from V and 5 bases from J, with 17 bases in between. CDR1 and CDR2 (germline): LGHNA, YSLEER. The length of the CDR3 is 16 residues. The CDR3 DNA reads as TGCGCCAGCAGCCCAAGGGTAGAGGGGGGGACCGGGGAGCTGTTTTTT. Its protein is CASSPRVEGGTGELFF.

To note about this clonotype: This sequence may be a read error, since a much larger clone differs from it by one base. The J gene is TRBJ1-5, the V gene TRBV6-5; 7 bases match TRBD1. The CDR3 runs to 14 residues. Germline values: CDR1 MNHEY, CDR2 SVGAGI. With V trimmed by 4 bases and J by 5 bases, 5 bases remained unmatched. CDR3 nucleotides: TGTGCCAGCAGTTCCCGACAGGGCCATCAGCCCCAGCATTTT. Translated: CASSSRQGHQPQHF.

Comment on this clonotype: Germline is not matched at one junction end, which may reflect a read error. As DNA, the CDR3 is TGTGCCGGTAGTCTAGCATGGGACGGAGACTACGAGCAGTACTTC. This gives the protein CAGSLAWDGDYEQYF. The rearrangement joins TRBV19 to TRBJ2-7; D is possibly TRBD1 or TRBD2 (5 bases each). The CDR3 is made up of 15 amino acids. The germline V gene encodes CDR1 LNHDA and CDR2 SQIVND (reference sequence).

In this sample, this clonotype turned up many times. The V gene is TRBV7-9, the J gene TRBJ2-7; 9 bases map to TRBD2. Germline V lookup: CDR1 SEHNR, CDR2 FQNEAQ (reference sequence). Unmatched junction bases numbered 19, after V lost 4 bases and J lost 3 bases. This CDR3 is 19 amino acids long. The CDR3 region has the DNA TGTGCCAGCAGCTCCCCACTAGGGCTAGCGGGACGAACCTACTACGAGCAGTACTTC. Translation gives CASSSPLGLAGRTYYEQYF.

The chain carries TRBV6-2 or TRBV6-3 and TRBJ2-5, with no clear D. Trimming pared 2 bases from V and 13 bases from J, leaving 5 bases between. This CDR3 spans 9 amino acids. Germline V CDR1 and CDR2: MNHEY, SVGEGT. CDR3 coding DNA: TGTGCCAGCAGTTACCCGGTGTACTTC. Translated: CASSYPVYF.

This clonotype occurred a few times. The gene calls are TRBV12-3 or TRBV12-4 and TRBJ2-3, with a possible D match to TRBD1 (5 bases). The CDR3 runs to 14 residues. The germline V and J ends were trimmed by 3 bases and 2 bases, with 9 bases remaining between them. CDR3 DNA sequence: TGTGCCAGCAGTTTTCTGGGGCCCACAGATACGCAGTATTTT. Translated, it gives CASSFLGPTDTQYF.

This clonotype was found a few times. V gene TRBV11-2 combines with J gene TRBJ2-2; D unclear. Per the germline V gene, CDR1 is SGHAT and CDR2 is FQNNGV. The CDR3 totals 14 residues. Trimming left V 1 base short and J 4 bases short, with 7 bases between. CDR3: CASSLGPLTGELFF. The DNA of the CDR3 is TGTGCCAGCAGCTTAGGGCCTCTCACCGGGGAGCTGTTTTTT.